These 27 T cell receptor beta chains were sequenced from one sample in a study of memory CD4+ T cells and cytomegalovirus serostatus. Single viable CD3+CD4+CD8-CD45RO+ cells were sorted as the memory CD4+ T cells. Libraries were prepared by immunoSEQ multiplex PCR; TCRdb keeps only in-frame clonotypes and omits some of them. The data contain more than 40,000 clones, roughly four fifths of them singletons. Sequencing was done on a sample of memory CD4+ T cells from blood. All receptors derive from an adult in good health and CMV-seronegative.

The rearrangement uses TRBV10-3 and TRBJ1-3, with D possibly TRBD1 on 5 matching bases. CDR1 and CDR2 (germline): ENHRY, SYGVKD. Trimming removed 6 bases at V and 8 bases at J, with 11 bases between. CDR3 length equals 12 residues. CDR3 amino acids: CAISLGGDTIYF. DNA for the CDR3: TGTGCCATCAGCCTCGGGGGGGACACCATATATTTT.

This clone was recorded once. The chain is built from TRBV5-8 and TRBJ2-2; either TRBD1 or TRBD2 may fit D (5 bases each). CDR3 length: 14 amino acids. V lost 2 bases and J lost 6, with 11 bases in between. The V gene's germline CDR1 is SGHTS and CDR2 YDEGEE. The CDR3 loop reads CASSLMSGPGELFF. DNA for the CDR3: TGTGCCAGCAGCTTAATGTCGGGGCCCGGGGAGCTGTTTTTT.

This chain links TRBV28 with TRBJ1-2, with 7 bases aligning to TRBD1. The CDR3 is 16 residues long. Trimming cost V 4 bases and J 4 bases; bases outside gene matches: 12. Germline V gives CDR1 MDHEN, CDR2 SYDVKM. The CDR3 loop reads CASSSGGGSSLYGYTF. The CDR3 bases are TGTGCCAGCAGTTCCGGAGGGGGCTCTTCCCTCTATGGCTACACCTTC.

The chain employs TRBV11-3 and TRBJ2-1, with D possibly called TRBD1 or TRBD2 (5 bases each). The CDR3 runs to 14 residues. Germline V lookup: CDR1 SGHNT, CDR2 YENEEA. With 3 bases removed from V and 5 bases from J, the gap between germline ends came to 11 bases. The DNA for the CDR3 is TGTGCCAGCAGCTTGGGGACCACTGACAATGAGCAGTTCTTC. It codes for CASSLGTTDNEQFF.

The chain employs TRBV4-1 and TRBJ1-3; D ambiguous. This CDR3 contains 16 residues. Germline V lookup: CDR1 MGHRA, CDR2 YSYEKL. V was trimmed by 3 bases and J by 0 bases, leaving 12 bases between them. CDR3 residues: CASSHHVDYSGNTIYF. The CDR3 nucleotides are TGCGCCAGCAGCCACCATGTCGATTACTCTGGAAACACCATATATTTT.

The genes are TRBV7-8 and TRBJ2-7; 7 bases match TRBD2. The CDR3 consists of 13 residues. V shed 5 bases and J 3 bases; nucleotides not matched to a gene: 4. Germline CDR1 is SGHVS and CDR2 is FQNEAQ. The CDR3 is CASSPLAVYEQYF. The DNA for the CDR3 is TGTGCCAGCAGCCCCCTAGCGGTCTACGAGCAGTACTTC. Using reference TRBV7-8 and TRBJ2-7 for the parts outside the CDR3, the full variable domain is GAGVSQSPRYKVAKRGQDVALRCDPISGHVSLFWYQQALGQGPEFLTYFQNEAQLDKSGLPSDRFFAERPEGSVSTLKIQRTQQEDSAVYLCASSPLAVYEQYFGPGTRLTVT.

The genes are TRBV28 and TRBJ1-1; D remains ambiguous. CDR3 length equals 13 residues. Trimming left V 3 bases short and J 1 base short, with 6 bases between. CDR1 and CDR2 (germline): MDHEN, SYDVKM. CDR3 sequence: CASSFDGNTEAFF. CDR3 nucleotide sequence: TGTGCCAGCAGTTTCGACGGGAACACTGAAGCTTTCTTT. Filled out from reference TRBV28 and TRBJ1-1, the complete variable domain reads DVKVTQSSRYLVKRTGEKVFLECVQDMDHENMFWYRQDPGLGLRLIYFSYDVKMKEKGDIPEGYSVSREKKERFSLILESASTNQTSMYLCASSFDGNTEAFFGQGTRLTVV.

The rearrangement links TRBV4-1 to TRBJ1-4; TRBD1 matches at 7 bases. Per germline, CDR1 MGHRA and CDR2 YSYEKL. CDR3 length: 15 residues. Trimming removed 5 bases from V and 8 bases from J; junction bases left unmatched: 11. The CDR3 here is CASSSTGAMEEKLFF. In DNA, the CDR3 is TGCGCCAGCAGCAGTACAGGGGCGATGGAAGAAAAACTGTTTTTT.

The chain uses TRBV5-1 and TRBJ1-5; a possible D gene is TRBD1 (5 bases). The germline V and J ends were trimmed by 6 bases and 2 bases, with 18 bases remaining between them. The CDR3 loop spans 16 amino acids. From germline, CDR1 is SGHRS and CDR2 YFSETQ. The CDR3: CASKGGENIGNQPQHF. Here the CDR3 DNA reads TGCGCCAGCAAAGGAGGGGAGAATATAGGCAATCAGCCCCAGCATTTT.

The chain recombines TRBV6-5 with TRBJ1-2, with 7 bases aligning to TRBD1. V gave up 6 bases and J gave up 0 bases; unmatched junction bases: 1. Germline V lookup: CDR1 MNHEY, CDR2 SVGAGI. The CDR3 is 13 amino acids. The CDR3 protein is CASSQGANYGYTF. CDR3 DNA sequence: TGTGCCAGCAGCCAGGGGGCTAACTATGGCTACACCTTC.

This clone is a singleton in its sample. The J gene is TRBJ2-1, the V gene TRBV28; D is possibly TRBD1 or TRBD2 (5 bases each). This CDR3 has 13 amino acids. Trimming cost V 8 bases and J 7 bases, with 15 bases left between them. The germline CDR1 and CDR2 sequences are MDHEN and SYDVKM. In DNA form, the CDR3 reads TGTGCCAGCGGGCGGGCAGGGCGGAATGAGCAGTTCTTC. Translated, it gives CASGRAGRNEQFF.

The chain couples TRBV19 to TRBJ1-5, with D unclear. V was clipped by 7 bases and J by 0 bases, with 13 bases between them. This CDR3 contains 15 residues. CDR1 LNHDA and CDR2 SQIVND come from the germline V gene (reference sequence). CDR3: CASKSRQVSNQPQHF. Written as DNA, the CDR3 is TGTGCCAGTAAGTCGCGGCAGGTTAGCAATCAGCCCCAGCATTTT.

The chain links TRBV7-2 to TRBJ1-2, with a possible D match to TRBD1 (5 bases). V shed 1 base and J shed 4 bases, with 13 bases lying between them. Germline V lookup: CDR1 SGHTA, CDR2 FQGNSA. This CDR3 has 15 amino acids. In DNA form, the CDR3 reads TGTGCCAGCAGCTTAGATGGGGGGTCGGGCTATGGCTACACCTTC. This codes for CASSLDGGSGYGYTF.

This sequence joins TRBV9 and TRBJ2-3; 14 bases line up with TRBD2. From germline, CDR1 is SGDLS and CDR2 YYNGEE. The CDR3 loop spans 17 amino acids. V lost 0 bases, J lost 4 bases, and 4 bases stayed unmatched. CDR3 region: CASSVVGTSGSADTQYF. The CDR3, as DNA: TGTGCCAGCAGCGTAGTAGGGACTAGCGGGAGCGCAGATACGCAGTATTTT.

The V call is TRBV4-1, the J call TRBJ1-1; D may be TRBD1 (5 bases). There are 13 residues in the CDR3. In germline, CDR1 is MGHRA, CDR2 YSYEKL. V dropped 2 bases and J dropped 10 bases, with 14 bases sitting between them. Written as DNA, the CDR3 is TGCGCCAGCAGCCAATTATCAGGGAATGCAGCTTTCTTT. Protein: CASSQLSGNAAFF.

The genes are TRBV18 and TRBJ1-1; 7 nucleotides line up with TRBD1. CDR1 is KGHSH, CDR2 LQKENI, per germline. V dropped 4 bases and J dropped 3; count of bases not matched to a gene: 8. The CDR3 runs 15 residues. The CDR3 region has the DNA TGTGCCAGCTCACTCGCGACAGGGAAGGACACTGAAGCTTTCTTT. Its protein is CASSLATGKDTEAFF.

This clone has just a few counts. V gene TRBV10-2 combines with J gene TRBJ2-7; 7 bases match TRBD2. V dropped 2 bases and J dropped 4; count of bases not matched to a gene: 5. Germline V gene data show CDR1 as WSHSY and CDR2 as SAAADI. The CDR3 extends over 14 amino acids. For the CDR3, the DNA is TGCGCCAGCAGTGAGGCGGGAGTCCTTTACGAGCAGTACTTC. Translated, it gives CASSEAGVLYEQYF.

CDR3 loop: CASSPGSGRETQYF. The CDR3 nucleotides read TGTGCCAGCAGCCCCGGGAGCGGGAGGGAGACCCAGTACTTC. The V call is TRBV11-2, the J call TRBJ2-5, with 9 nucleotides matching TRBD2. CDR1 is SGHAT, CDR2 FQNNGV, per germline. CDR3 size: 14 residues. Trimming at V came to 5 bases and at J to 5 bases, leaving 6 bases not matched to a gene.

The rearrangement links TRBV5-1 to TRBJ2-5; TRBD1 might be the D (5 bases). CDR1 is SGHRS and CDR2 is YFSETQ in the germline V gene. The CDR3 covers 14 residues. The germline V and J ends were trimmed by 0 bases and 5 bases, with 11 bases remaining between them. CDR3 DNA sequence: TGCGCCAGCAGCTTGGCCTTTTCAGGGGAGACCCAGTACTTC. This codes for CASSLAFSGETQYF. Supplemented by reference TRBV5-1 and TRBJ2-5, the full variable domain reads KAGVTQTPRYLIKTRGQQVTLSCSPISGHRSVSWYQQTPGQGLQFLFEYFSETQRNKGNFPGRFSGRQFSNSRSEMNVSTLELGDSALYLCASSLAFSGETQYFGPGTRLLVL.

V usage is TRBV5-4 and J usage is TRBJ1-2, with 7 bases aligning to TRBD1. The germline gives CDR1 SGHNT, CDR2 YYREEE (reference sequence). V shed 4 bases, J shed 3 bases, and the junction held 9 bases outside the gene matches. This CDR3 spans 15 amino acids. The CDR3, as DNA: TGTGCCAGCAGCCCCAGGACAGGCGGGGACTATGGCTACACCTTC. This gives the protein CASSPRTGGDYGYTF. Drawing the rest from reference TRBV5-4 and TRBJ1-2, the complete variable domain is ETGVTQSPTHLIKTRGQQVTLRCSSQSGHNTVSWYQQALGQGPQFIFQYYREEENGRGNFPPRFSGLQFPNYSSELNVNALELDDSALYLCASSPRTGGDYGYTFGSGTRLTVV.

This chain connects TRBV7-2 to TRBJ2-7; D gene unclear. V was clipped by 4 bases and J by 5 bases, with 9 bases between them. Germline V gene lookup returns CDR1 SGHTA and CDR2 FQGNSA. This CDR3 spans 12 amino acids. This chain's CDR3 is CASSSQNNEQYF. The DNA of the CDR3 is TGTGCCAGCAGCTCCCAAAATAACGAGCAGTACTTC.

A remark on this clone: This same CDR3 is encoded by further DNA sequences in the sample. The CDR3 DNA reads TGTGCCTGGTCGGGACAACTCAATCAGCCCCAGCATTTT. As protein: CAWSGQLNQPQHF. J is TRBJ1-5 and V is TRBV30; TRBD1 might be the D (6 bases). Germline lookup yields CDR1 GTSNPN and CDR2 SVGIG (reference sequence). There are 13 residues in the CDR3. Trimming shortened V by 5 bases and J by 3 bases, and 11 bases separated the two germline ends.

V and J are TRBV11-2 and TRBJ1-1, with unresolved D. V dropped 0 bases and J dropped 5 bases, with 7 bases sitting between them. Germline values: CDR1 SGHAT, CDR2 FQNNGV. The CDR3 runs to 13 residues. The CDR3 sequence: CASSLDLRTEAFF. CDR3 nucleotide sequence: TGTGCCAGCAGCTTAGATCTGAGGACTGAAGCTTTCTTT.

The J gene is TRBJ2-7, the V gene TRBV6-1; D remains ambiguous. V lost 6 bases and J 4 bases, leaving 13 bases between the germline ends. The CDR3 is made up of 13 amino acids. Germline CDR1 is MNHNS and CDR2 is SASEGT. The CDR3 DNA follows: TGTGCCAGCAGCTACCGCGCCGGGTACGAGCAGTACTTC. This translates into CASSYRAGYEQYF.

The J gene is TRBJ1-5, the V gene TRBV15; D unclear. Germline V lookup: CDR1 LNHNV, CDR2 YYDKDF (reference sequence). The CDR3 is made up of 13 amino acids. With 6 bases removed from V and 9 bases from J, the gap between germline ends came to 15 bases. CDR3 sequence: CATRKDSRGPQHF. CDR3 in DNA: TGTGCCACCAGAAAAGATAGCCGGGGGCCCCAGCATTTT.

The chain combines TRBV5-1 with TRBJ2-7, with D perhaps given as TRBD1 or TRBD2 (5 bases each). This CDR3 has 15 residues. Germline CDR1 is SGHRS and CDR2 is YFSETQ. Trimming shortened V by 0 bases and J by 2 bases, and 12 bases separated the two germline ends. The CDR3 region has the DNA TGCGCCAGCAGCTTGGATGGGACGCGCACCTACGAGCAGTACTTC. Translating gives CASSLDGTRTYEQYF.

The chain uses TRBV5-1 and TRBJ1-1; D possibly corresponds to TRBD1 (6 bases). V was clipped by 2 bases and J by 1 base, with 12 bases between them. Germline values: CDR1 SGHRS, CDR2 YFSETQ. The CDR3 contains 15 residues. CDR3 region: CASSLVWGQNTEAFF. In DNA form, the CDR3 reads TGCGCCAGCAGCTTAGTATGGGGACAGAACACTGAAGCTTTCTTT.